These T cell receptor beta chains were read from a single sample in a study of T cells in localized non-small cell lung cancer. Generated by immunoSEQ multiplex PCR, the TCRdb table keeps only in-frame clones and is missing some. The data hold under 30,000 clones, with about 88% observed a single time. The sample consisted of peripheral blood, taken before any cancer treatment. The receptors shown here come from a woman aged 40-75 years with stage I lung adenocarcinoma. CDR3s include the opening cysteine and the closing phenylalanine or tryptophan. A D gene is named only where the DNA matches it firmly. Clone size, where shown, is once, few, many, or a class for clones that have expanded.

V: TRBV11-2; size: .; D: .; J: TRBJ2-7; length: 15; CDR3: CASSPPHGNLYEQYF; DNA: TGTGCCAGCAGCCCACCCCACGGAAACCTTTACGAGCAGTACTTC
V: TRBV27; size: .; D: .; J: TRBJ2-2; length: 15; CDR3: CASSPPRTWGGELFF; DNA: TGTGCCAGCAGTCCCCCCCGGACGTGGGGCGGGGAGCTGTTTTTT
V: TRBV5-4; size: .; D: .; J: TRBJ2-1; length: 16; CDR3: CASSRELVSSYNEQFF; DNA: TGTGCCAGCAGCCGCGAACTTGTGAGCTCCTACAATGAGCAGTTCTTC
V: TRBV7-9; size: .; D: .; J: TRBJ1-1; length: 14; CDR3: CASSLANRNTEAFF; DNA: TGTGCCAGCAGCTTAGCAAACAGGAACACTGAAGCTTTCTTT
V: TRBV7-9; size: once; D: .; J: TRBJ1-2; length: 12; CDR3: CASSLVIYGYTF; DNA: TGTGCCAGCAGCTTAGTAATCTATGGCTACACCTTC
V: TRBV9; size: .; D: TRBD2; J: TRBJ2-1; length: 15; CDR3: CASSLSGSSYNEQFF; DNA: TGTGCCAGCAGCTTGAGCGGGAGCTCCTACAATGAGCAGTTCTTC
V: TRBV18; size: .; D: .; J: TRBJ1-1; length: 13; CDR3: CASSPTGPPEAFF; DNA: TGTGCCAGCTCACCTACCGGGCCCCCTGAAGCTTTCTTT
V: TRBV6-1; size: .; D: .; J: TRBJ1-1; length: 13; CDR3: CASLFRKNTEAFF; DNA: TGTGCCAGTCTCTTTAGGAAGAACACTGAAGCTTTCTTT
V: TRBV30; size: .; D: TRBD1; J: TRBJ2-7; length: 11; CDR3: CGGQGNYEQYF; DNA: TGCGGGGGACAGGGGAACTACGAGCAGTACTTC
V: TRBV19; size: .; D: .; J: TRBJ1-1; length: 16; CDR3: CASLNFGLAGNTEAFF; DNA: TGTGCCAGTCTGAACTTCGGATTGGCGGGGAACACTGAAGCTTTCTTT
V: TRBV5-6; size: .; D: .; J: TRBJ2-3; length: 12; CDR3: CASSLLTDTQYF; DNA: TGTGCCAGCAGCTTGCTCACAGATACGCAGTATTTT
V: TRBV5-1; size: .; D: .; J: TRBJ2-5; length: 13; CDR3: CASSSGQQETQYF; DNA: TGCGCCAGCAGCTCGGGGCAACAAGAGACCCAGTACTTC
V: TRBV5-1; size: .; D: TRBD1; J: TRBJ2-1; length: 15; CDR3: CASSLGQGGDNEQFF; DNA: TGCGCCAGCAGCTTGGGACAGGGGGGAGACAATGAGCAGTTCTTC
V: TRBV4-3; size: once; D: .; J: TRBJ2-1; length: 15; CDR3: CASSQDGDRWDEQFF; DNA: TGCGCCAGCAGCCAAGATGGGGACCGGTGGGATGAGCAGTTCTTC
V: TRBV19; size: few; D: .; J: TRBJ1-2; length: 13; CDR3: CASRHRDLWGYTF; DNA: TGTGCCAGTAGGCACAGGGACTTGTGGGGCTACACCTTC
V: TRBV21-1; size: .; D: .; J: TRBJ1-4; length: 15; CDR3: CASSKRERWNEKLFF; DNA: TGTGCCAGCAGCAAAAGAGAGAGGTGGAATGAAAAACTGTTTTTT
V: TRBV19; size: .; D: .; J: TRBJ1-1; length: 15; CDR3: CASSMGDGGETEAFF; DNA: TGTGCCAGTAGTATGGGGGACGGCGGGGAAACTGAAGCTTTCTTT
V: TRBV7-6; size: .; D: .; J: TRBJ1-1; length: 13; CDR3: CASSSQGGTEAFF; DNA: TGTGCCAGCAGCTCCCAGGGTGGCACTGAAGCTTTCTTT
V: TRBV7-8; size: once; D: TRBD1; J: TRBJ1-2; length: 12; CDR3: CASSTSGGGYTF; DNA: TGTGCCAGCAGCACCTCAGGGGGCGGCTACACCTTC
V: TRBV28; size: .; D: .; J: TRBJ2-2; length: 13; CDR3: CASSLFSTGELFF; DNA: TGTGCCAGCAGTTTATTCTCCACCGGGGAGCTGTTTTTT
V: TRBV7-7; size: .; D: TRBD1; J: TRBJ2-2; length: 15; CDR3: CASRSGTGSTGELFF; DNA: TGTGCCAGCAGGTCCGGGACAGGGTCCACCGGGGAGCTGTTTTTT
V: TRBV30; size: .; D: .; J: TRBJ1-3; length: 14; CDR3: CAWRGRSSGNTIYF; DNA: TGTGCCTGGAGGGGGAGGAGCTCTGGAAACACCATATATTTT
V: TRBV1; size: once; D: .; J: TRBJ2-5; length: 16; CDR3: CTRSKASPKYQETQYF; DNA: TGCACCAGGAGCAAGGCTTCCCCAAAATACCAAGAGACCCAGTACTTC